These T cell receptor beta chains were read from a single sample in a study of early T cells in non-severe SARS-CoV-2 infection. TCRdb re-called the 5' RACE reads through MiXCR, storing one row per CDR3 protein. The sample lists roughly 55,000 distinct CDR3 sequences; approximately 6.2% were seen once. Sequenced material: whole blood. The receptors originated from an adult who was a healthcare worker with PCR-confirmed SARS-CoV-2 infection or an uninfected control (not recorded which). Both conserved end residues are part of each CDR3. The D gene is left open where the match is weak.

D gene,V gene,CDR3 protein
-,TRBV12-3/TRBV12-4,CASSLNVVEQYF
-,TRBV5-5,CASEGGAGSWSTDTQYF
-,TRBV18,CASSLTGFAQTYGYTF
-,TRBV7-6,CASSLEKNTEAFF
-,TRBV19,CASTVPWGGNQPQHF
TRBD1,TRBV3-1,CASSQGDSGLAKNIQYF
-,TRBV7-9,CASFKISHQTQYF
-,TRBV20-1,CSARVGGYNEQFF
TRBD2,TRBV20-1,CSASPGLAGGRSRPFF
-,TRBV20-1,CSASFSSRGYTF
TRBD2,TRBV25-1,CASSDRGDEQFF
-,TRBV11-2,CASSLDHLGAANF
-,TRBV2,CASSGTKWKEQFF
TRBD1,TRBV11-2,CASSLADRGTEAFF
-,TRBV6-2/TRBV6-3,CASSYRHEQYF
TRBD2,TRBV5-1,CASSNNIAGGSTDTQYF
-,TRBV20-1,CSARQDYEQYF
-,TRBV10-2,CASSPVQETQYF
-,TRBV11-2,CASSLSPNTGELFF
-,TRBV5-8,CASSFNPGHHYTGELFF
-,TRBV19,CASSIGRVPTEAFF
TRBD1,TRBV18,CASSPRTGDTGELFF
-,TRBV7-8,CASSLQGWSEKLFF
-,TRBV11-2,CASSTQRQETQYF
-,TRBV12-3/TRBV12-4,CASSPPTDRSYTF
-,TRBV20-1,CSARPRRGTGANVLTF
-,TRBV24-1,CATSDRMNTEAFF
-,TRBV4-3,CASSQGGLSYNEQFF
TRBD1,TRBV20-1,CRGAQGSLNTEAFF
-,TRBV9,CASSYDGRGSGELFF
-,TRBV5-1,CASSLDVGGEQFF
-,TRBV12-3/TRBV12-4,CASSLAGLADTQYF
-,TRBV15,CATSREGQGSNQPQHF
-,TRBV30,CAWSVGVVDTQYF
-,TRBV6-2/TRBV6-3,CASSRPVANTGELFF
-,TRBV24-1,CATSGGAKETQYF
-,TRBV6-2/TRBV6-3,CASSRSAGYTF